Shown below are 14 T cell receptor beta chains from a single sample sequenced in a study of cytomegalovirus exposure and HLA in healthy donors. The PCR had 60 Vbeta and 13 Jbeta primers. The table came from immunoSEQ multiplex PCR; TCRdb's copy has only in-frame clones and leaves some out. The sample lists about 77,000 clones, 78% occurring once. The source material was PBMCs. These receptors were obtained from a man aged 35-49 years in good health and CMV-seronegative.

The V call is TRBV28, the J call TRBJ2-2; 7 nucleotides match TRBD1. The CDR3 has 17 amino acids. J was trimmed by 0 bases and V by 3 bases; bases with no gene match: 7. CDR1 and CDR2 (germline): MDHEN, SYDVKM. The CDR3 region has the DNA TGTGCCAGCAGTTTCGCTTGGGACAGAGCGAACACCGGGGAGCTGTTTTTT. Amino acids: CASSFAWDRANTGELFF.

The chain has TRBV5-1 and TRBJ2-4, with a weak D call TRBD2 (6 bases). Germline V gene sequence: CDR1 SGHRS, CDR2 YFSETQ. The CDR3 has 15 residues. V lost 3 bases to trimming and J lost 7 bases, with 17 bases between them. The CDR3 nucleotides are TGCGCCAGCAGCTCCACCCTCGGGGGATTGAACATTCAGTACTTC. It encodes CASSSTLGGLNIQYF.

CDR3 sequence reads: CSARHKETQYF. The CDR3, as DNA: TGCAGTGCTAGACACAAAGAGACCCAGTACTTC. J is TRBJ2-5 and V is TRBV20-1; no firm D call. Germline lookup yields CDR1 DFQATT and CDR2 SNEGSKA (reference sequence). The V end lost 2 bases, the J end lost 3 bases, and 4 bases lay between the germline ends. CDR3 length: 11 amino acids.

This clone appeared many times. The chain employs TRBV6-5 and TRBJ2-3, with D perhaps TRBD2 (5 bases). The CDR3 length is 14 residues. V was cut by 7 bases and J by 4 bases, with 15 bases left in between. Per the germline V gene, CDR1 is MNHEY and CDR2 is SVGAGI. The CDR3 nucleotides are TGTGCCAGCACCCCAGGCACTAGTCCAGATACGCAGTATTTT. This translates into CASTPGTSPDTQYF.

The rearrangement links TRBV27 to TRBJ1-2; 10 bases agree with TRBD1. In germline, CDR1 is MNHEY, CDR2 SMNVEV (reference sequence). CDR3 length: 14 amino acids. V shed 4 bases and J 7 bases; nucleotides not matched to a gene: 6. Here the CDR3 reads CASSSGQGVCGYTF. As DNA, the CDR3 is TGTGCCAGCAGTTCTGGACAGGGGGTTTGTGGCTACACCTTC.

The genes are TRBV10-3 and TRBJ1-2; no clear D gene. V lost 4 bases, J lost 0 bases, and 6 bases lay in between. CDR3 length: 13 amino acids. Germline-derived CDR1 and CDR2 are ENHRY and SYGVKD. CDR3 DNA sequence: TGTGCCATCAGTGGTCTTCCTAACTATGGCTACACCTTC. Its translation: CAISGLPNYGYTF.

This clone showed up just a few times. J is TRBJ2-1 and V is TRBV15, with D tentatively TRBD2 (7 bases). Between the trimmed V and J ends, which lost 0 bases and 10 bases, there was a span of 19 bases. CDR1 and CDR2 (germline): LNHNV, YYDKDF (reference sequence). The CDR3 is 16 amino acids. CDR3 protein: CATSRDLGGGFREQFF. CDR3 DNA sequence: TGTGCCACCAGCAGAGATCTGGGCGGGGGCTTCCGGGAGCAGTTCTTC.

V is TRBV7-2 and J is TRBJ2-4; 7 nucleotides agree with TRBD2. The germline V gene encodes CDR1 SGHTA and CDR2 FQGNSA. The CDR3 consists of 14 residues. The trim removed 1 base at V and 7 bases at J, leaving 4 bases unmatched. CDR3 region: CASSLVGRDNIQYF. The CDR3 nucleotides read TGTGCCAGCAGCTTAGTAGGGAGGGACAACATTCAGTACTTC.

In this sample, this clone turned up a few times. The chain carries TRBV6-6 and TRBJ1-1; TRBD1 agrees at 9 bases. J was trimmed by 1 base and V by 3 bases; bases with no gene match: 3. CDR1 and CDR2 from the germline V gene are MNHNY and SVGAGI (reference sequence). The CDR3 sequence is 15 residues long. As DNA, the CDR3 is TGTGCCAGCAGTTATGGGACAGGGTGGAACACTGAAGCTTTCTTT. It specifies CASSYGTGWNTEAFF.

V is TRBV11-2 and J is TRBJ2-1, with 7 bases lining up with TRBD1. This CDR3 spans 15 amino acids. J gave up 6 bases and V 3 bases, and 8 bases lay outside the gene matches. Looked up from germline, CDR1 is SGHAT and CDR2 is FQNNGV. For the CDR3, the DNA is TGTGCCAGCAGCTTCCGACAGGGACGCTCCAATGAGCAGTTCTTC. This translates into CASSFRQGRSNEQFF.

J is TRBJ2-7 and V is TRBV2, with D hard to call. Deletions cut 4 bases from V and 2 bases from J, with 3 bases between. The germline V gene has CDR1 SNHLY and CDR2 FYNNEI. The CDR3 totals 11 residues. CDR3 region: CASSAAYEQYF. In DNA form, the CDR3 reads TGTGCCAGCAGTGCTGCCTACGAGCAGTACTTC.

The rearrangement uses TRBV5-5 and TRBJ2-1, with 9 bases lining up with TRBD2. V lost 4 bases to trimming and J lost 4 bases; unmatched junction nucleotides: 9. The CDR3 loop spans 16 amino acids. Germline CDR1 and CDR2: SGHKS and YYEKEE (reference sequence). CDR3 nucleotide sequence: TGTGCCAGCAGCGGGGGGCTAGCGGGAAGTTACAATGAGCAGTTCTTC. Amino acids: CASSGGLAGSYNEQFF.

V usage is TRBV18 and J usage is TRBJ1-3; D might be TRBD1 (6 bases). CDR1 is KGHSH, CDR2 LQKENI, per germline. This CDR3 contains 15 residues. Trimming removed 4 bases from V and 0 bases from J, with 10 bases in between. The CDR3 loop reads CASSRSGDSGNTIYF. The CDR3 DNA follows: TGTGCCAGCTCACGCTCAGGGGACTCTGGAAACACCATATATTTT.

The genes are TRBV27 and TRBJ2-7, with TRBD1 matching 8 bases. Germline V gene data show CDR1 as MNHEY and CDR2 as SMNVEV (reference sequence). This CDR3 has 15 residues. V was pared by 5 bases and J by 5 bases, with 11 bases of the junction left unmatched. In DNA, the CDR3 is TGTGCCAGCAGTGGCCCTGACAGGGGTAGGGACGAGCAGTACTTC. Protein: CASSGPDRGRDEQYF.